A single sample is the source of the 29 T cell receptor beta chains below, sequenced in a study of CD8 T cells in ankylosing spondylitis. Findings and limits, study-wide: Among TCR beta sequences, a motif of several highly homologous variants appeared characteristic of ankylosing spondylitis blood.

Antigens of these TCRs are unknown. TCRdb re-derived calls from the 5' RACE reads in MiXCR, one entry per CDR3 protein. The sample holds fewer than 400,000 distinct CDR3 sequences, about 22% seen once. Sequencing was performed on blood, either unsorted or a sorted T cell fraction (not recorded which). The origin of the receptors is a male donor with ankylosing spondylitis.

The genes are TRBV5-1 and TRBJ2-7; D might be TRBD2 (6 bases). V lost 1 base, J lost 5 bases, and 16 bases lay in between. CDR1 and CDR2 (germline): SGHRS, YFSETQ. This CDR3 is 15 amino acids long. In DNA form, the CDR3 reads TGCGCCAGCAGCTTGTCCGGCAGGGACTTTAACGAGCAGTACTTC. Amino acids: CASSLSGRDFNEQYF.

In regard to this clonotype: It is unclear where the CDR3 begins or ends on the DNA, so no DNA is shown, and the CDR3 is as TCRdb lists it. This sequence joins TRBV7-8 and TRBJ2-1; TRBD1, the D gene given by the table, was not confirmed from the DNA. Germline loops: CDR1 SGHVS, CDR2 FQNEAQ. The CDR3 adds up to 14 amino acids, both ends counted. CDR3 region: CASSLALVGTGNFF.

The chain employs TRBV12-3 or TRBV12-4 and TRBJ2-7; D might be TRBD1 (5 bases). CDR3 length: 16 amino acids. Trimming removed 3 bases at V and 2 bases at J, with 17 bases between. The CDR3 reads CASSLGLWGVTYEQYF. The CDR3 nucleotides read TGTGCCAGCAGTTTGGGGCTTTGGGGTGTCACCTACGAGCAGTACTTC.

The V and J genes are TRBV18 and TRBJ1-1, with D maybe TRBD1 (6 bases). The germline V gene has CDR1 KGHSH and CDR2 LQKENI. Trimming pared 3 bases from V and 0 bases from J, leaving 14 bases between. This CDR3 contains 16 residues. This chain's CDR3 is CASSPPQGRVNTEAFF. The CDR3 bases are TGTGCCAGCTCACCCCCCCAGGGGAGAGTGAACACTGAAGCTTTCTTT.

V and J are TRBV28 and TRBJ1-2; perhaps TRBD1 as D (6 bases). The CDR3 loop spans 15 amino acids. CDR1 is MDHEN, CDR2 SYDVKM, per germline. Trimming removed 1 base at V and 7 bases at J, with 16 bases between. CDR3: CASSLLTGGWSGYTF. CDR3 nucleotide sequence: TGTGCCAGCAGTTTATTGACAGGCGGATGGAGTGGCTACACCTTC.

CDR3 in amino acids: CASRLAGELSNEQFF. As DNA, the CDR3 is TGTGCCAGCAGGCTAGCGGGAGAATTGTCCAATGAGCAGTTCTTC. The chain combines TRBV28 with TRBJ2-1; 10 bases are shared with TRBD2. The CDR3 loop spans 15 amino acids. With V trimmed by 6 bases and J by 6 bases, 8 bases remained unmatched. CDR1 is MDHEN, CDR2 SYDVKM, per germline.

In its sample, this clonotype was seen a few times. CDR3 sequence: CASSGGPSNQPQHF. CDR3 bases: TGTGCCAGCAGCGGGGGACCGAGCAATCAGCCCCAGCATTTT. The V gene is TRBV5-6, the J gene TRBJ1-5, with D perhaps matching TRBD1 (5 bases). The CDR3 covers 14 residues. The V end was cut by 4 bases, the J end by 1 base, with 9 bases between. The germline V gene has CDR1 SGHDT and CDR2 YYEEEE.

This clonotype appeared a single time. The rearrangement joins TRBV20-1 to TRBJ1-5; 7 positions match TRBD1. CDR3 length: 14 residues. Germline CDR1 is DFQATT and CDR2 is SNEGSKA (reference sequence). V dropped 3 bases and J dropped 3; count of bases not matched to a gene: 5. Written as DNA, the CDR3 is TGCAGTGCTAGCAGGGGGGCCTACAATCAGCCCCAGCATTTT. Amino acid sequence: CSASRGAYNQPQHF.

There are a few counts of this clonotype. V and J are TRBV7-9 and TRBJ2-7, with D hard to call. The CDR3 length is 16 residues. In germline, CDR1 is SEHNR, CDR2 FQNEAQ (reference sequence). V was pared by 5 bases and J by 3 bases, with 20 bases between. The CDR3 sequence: CASSQVPETGRYEQYF. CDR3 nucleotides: TGTGCCAGCAGCCAAGTTCCAGAAACTGGGCGCTACGAGCAGTACTTC. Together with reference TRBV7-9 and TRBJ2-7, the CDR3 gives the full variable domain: DTGVSQNPRHKITKRGQNVTFRCDPISEHNRLYWYRQTLGQGPEFLTYFQNEAQLEKSRLLSDRFSAERPKGSFSTLEIQRTEQGDSAMYLCASSQVPETGRYEQYFGPGTRLTVT.

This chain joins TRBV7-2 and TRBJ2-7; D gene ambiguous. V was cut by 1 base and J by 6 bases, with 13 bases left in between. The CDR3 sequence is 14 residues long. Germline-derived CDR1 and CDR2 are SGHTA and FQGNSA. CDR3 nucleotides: TGTGCCAGCAGCTTAGTTTTTGCGACCTTCGAGCAGTACTTC. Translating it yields CASSLVFATFEQYF.

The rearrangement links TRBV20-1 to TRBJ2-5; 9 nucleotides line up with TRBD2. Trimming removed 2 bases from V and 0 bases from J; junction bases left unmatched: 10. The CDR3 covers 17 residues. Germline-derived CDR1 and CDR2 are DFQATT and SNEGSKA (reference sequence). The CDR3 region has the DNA TGCAGTGCTAGATTGGTAGCGGGAGACCTGTACCAAGAGACCCAGTACTTC. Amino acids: CSARLVAGDLYQETQYF.

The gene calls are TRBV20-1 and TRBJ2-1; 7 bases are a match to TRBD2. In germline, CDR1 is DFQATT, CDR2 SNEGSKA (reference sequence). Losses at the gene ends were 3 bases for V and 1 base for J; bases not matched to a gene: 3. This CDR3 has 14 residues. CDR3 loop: CSARRERSYNEQFF. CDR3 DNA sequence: TGCAGTGCTAGGCGGGAGAGGTCCTACAATGAGCAGTTCTTC.

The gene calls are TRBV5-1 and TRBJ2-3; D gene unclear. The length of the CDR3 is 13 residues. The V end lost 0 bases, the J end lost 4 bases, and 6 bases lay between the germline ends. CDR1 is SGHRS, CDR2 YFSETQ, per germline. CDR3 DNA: TGCGCCAGCAGCTTGGATTCCTCAGATACGCAGTATTTT. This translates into CASSLDSSDTQYF.

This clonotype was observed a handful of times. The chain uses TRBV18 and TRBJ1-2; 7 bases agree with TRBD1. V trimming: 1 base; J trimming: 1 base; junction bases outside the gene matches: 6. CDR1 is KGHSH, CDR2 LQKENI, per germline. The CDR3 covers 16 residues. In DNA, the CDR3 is TGTGCCAGCTCACCACGGACAGGAGGCGATAACTATGGCTACACCTTC. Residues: CASSPRTGGDNYGYTF.

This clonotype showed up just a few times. CDR3 sequence: CAISDWILEQFF. The CDR3 nucleotides read TGTGCCATCAGTGACTGGATTCTCGAGCAGTTCTTC. The rearrangement joins TRBV10-3 to TRBJ2-1, with no clear D. The V gene's germline CDR1 is ENHRY and CDR2 SYGVKD. CDR3 length: 12 residues. Trimming took off 3 bases at V and 10 bases at J, with 10 bases between the two ends.

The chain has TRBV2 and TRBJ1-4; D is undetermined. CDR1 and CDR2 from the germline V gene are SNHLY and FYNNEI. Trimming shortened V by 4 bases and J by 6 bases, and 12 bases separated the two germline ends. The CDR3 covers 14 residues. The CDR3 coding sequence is TGTGCCAGCAGTGCTTATGGAGAGGATGAAAAACTGTTTTTT. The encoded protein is CASSAYGEDEKLFF.

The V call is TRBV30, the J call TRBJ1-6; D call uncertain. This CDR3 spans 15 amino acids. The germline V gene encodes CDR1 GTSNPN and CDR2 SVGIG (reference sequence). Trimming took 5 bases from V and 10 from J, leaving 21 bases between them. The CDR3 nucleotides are TGTGCCTGGGCCCCCGACCTGTCGACCGGCTCACCCCTCCACTTT. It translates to CAWAPDLSTGSPLHF.

CDR3 in amino acids: CASRTGTGGDTQYF. The CDR3 coding sequence is TGTGCCAGCAGGACCGGGACAGGAGGGGATACGCAGTATTTT. The chain uses TRBV2 and TRBJ2-3; 8 bases align to TRBD1. Trimming removed 6 bases from V and 6 bases from J; junction bases left unmatched: 8. Germline V lookup: CDR1 SNHLY, CDR2 FYNNEI. This CDR3 has 14 amino acids.

In DNA form, the CDR3 reads TGTGCCTGGAGTGGCAGACTCTTAGAGACCCAGTACTTC. This codes for CAWSGRLLETQYF. This rearrangement joins TRBV30 to TRBJ2-5; no definite D call. Trimming left V 1 base short and J 4 bases short, with 10 bases between. Germline-derived CDR1 and CDR2 are GTSNPN and SVGIG (reference sequence). The CDR3 has 13 amino acids.

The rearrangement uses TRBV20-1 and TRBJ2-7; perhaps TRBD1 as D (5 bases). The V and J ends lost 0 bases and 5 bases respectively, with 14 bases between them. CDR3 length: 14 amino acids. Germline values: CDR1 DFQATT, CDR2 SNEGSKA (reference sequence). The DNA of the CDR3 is TGCAGTGCTAGAGATCGGGTAGGGGTTCACGAGCAGTACTTC. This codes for CSARDRVGVHEQYF.

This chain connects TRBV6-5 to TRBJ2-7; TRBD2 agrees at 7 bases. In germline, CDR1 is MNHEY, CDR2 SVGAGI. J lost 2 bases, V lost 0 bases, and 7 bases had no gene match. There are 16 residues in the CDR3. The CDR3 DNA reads TGTGCCAGCAGTTACTCCCTAGCGGCGATGGCCTACGAGCAGTACTTC. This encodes CASSYSLAAMAYEQYF.

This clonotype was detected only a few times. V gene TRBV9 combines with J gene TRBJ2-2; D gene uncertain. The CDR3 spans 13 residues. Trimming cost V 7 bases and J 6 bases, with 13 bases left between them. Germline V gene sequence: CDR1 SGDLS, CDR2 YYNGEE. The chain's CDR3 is CASGPWEAGELFF. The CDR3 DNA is TGTGCCAGCGGGCCCTGGGAAGCCGGGGAGCTGTTTTTT.

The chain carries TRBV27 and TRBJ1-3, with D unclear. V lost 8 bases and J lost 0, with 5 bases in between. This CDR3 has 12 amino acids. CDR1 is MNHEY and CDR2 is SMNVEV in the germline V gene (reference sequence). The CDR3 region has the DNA TGTGCCAGCCCCCTCTCTGGAAACACCATATATTTT. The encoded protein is CASPLSGNTIYF.

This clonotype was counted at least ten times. In DNA form, the CDR3 reads TGCGCCAGCAGCCAAGAAGCTGAAGCTTTCTTT. Protein product: CASSQEAEAFF. The genes are TRBV4-1 and TRBJ1-1; D unresolved. V was trimmed by 0 bases and J by 6 bases, leaving 2 bases between them. This CDR3 is built from 11 residues. Germline V gene lookup returns CDR1 MGHRA and CDR2 YSYEKL.

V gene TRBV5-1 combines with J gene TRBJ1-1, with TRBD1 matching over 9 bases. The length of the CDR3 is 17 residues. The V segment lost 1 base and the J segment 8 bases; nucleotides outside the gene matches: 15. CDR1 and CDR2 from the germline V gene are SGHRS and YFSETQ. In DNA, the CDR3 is TGCGCCAGCAGCTTGAATAGTCCGGGACAGGGTTCTTCCGAAGCTTTCTTT. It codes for CASSLNSPGQGSSEAFF. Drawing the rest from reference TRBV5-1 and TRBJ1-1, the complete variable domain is KAGVTQTPRYLIKTRGQQVTLSCSPISGHRSVSWYQQTPGQGLQFLFEYFSETQRNKGNFPGRFSGRQFSNSRSEMNVSTLELGDSALYLCASSLNSPGQGSSEAFFGQGTRLTVV.

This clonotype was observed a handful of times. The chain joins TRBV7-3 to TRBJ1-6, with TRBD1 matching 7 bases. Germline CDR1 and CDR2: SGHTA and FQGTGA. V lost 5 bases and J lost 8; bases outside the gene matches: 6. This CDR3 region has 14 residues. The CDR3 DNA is TGTGCCAGCAGCAAGACAGGGAGTCATTCACCCCTCCACTTT. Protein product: CASSKTGSHSPLHF.

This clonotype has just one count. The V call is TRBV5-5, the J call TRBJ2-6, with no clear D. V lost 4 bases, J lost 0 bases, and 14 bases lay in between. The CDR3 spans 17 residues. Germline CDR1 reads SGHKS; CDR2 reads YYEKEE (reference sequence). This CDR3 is CASSQQYVSSGANVLTF. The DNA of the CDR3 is TGTGCCAGCAGCCAGCAGTATGTTAGCTCTGGGGCCAACGTCCTGACTTTC.

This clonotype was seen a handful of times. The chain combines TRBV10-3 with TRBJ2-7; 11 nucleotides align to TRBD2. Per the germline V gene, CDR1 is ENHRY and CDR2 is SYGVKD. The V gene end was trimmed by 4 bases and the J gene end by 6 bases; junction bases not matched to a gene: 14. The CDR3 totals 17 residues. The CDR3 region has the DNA TGTGCCATCAGTGGGGCGGCTACTAGCGGGGGACCGATCGAGCAGTACTTC. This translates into CAISGAATSGGPIEQYF.

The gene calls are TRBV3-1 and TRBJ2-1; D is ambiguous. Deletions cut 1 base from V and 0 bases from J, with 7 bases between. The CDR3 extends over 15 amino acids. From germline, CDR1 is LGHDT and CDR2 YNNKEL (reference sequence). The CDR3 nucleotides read TGTGCCAGCAGCCAAGTCCGGAGCTCCTACAATGAGCAGTTCTTC. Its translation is CASSQVRSSYNEQFF.